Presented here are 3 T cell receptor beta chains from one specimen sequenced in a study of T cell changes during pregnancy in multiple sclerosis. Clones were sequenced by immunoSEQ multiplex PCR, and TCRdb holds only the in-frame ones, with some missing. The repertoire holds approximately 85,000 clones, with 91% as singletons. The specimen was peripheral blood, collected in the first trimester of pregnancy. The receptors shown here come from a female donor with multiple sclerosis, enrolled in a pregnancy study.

The CDR3: CATLFYRGRGSYYGYTF. The CDR3 coding sequence is TGTGCCACCCTCTTCTACAGGGGTCGCGGATCCTACTATGGCTACACCTTC. V usage is TRBV2 and J usage is TRBJ1-2; 7 bases agree with TRBD1. V lost 10 bases and J lost 3; bases outside the gene matches: 20. The CDR3 length is 17 residues. Germline lookup yields CDR1 SNHLY and CDR2 FYNNEI.

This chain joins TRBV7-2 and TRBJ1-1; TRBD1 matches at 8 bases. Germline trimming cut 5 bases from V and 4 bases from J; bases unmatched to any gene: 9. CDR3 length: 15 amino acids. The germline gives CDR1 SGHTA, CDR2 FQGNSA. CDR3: CASSPTDRAVTEAFF. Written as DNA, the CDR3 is TGTGCCAGCAGCCCGACGGACAGGGCGGTCACTGAAGCTTTCTTT. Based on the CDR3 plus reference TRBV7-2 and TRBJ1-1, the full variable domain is GAGVSQSPSNKVTEKGKDVELRCDPISGHTALYWYRQSLGQGLEFLIYFQGNSAPDKSGLPSDRFSAERTGGSVSTLTIQRTQQEDSAVYLCASSPTDRAVTEAFFGQGTRLTVV.

The CDR3 DNA reads TGTGCCAGCAGCTTCCGAGCGGGGGACCCCCATGAGCAGTTCTTC. Its protein product is CASSFRAGDPHEQFF. This chain connects TRBV11-3 to TRBJ2-1; 8 positions agree with TRBD2. The length of the CDR3 is 15 residues. Looked up from germline, CDR1 is SGHNT and CDR2 is YENEEA. Trimming removed 3 bases from V and 8 bases from J; junction bases left unmatched: 9.